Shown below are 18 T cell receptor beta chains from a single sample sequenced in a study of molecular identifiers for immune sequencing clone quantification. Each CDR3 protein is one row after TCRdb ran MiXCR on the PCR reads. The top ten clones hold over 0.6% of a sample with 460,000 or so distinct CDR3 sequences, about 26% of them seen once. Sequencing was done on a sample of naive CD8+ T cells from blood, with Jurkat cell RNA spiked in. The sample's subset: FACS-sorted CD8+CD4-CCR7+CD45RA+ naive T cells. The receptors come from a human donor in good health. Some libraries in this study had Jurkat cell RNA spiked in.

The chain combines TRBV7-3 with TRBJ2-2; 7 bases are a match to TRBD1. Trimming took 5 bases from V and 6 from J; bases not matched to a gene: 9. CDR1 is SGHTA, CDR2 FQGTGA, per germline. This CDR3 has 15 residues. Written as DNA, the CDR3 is TGTGCCAGCAGCCTCGACAGGGTGGGGGCCGGGGAGCTGTTTTTT. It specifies CASSLDRVGAGELFF.

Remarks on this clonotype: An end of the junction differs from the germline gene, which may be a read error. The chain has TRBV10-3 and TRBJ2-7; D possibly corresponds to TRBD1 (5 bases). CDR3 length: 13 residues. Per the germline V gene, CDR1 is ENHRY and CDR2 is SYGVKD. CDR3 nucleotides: TGTGCCATTCGGACACCGAGCTCCTTCGAGCAGTACTTC. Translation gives CAIRTPSSFEQYF.

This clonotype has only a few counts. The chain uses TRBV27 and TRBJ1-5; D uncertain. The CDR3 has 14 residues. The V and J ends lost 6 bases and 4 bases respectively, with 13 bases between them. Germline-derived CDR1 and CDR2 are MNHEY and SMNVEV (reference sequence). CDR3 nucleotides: TGTGCCAGCAGAGGACTAATCGGGAATCAGCCCCAGCATTTT. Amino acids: CASRGLIGNQPQHF.

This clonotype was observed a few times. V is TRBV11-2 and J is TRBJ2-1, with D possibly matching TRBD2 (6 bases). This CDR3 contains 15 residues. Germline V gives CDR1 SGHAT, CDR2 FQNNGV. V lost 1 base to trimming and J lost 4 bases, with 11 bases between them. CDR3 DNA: TGTGCCAGCAGCTTAGTAAATAGCGGATACAATGAGCAGTTCTTC. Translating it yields CASSLVNSGYNEQFF.

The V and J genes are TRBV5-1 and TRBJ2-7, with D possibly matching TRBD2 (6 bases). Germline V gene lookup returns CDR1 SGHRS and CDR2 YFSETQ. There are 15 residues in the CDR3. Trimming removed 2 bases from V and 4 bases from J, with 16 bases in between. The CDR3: CASSFYPGVGYEQYF. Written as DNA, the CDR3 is TGCGCCAGCAGCTTTTATCCGGGAGTTGGTTACGAGCAGTACTTC.

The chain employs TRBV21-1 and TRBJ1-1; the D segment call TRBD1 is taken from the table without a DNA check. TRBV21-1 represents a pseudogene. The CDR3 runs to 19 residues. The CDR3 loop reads CASSRGQGEDIPRLAEAFF. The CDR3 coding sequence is TGTGCCAGCAGCAGAGGACAGGGGGAAGACATACCCCGACTAGCTGAAGCTTTCTTT.

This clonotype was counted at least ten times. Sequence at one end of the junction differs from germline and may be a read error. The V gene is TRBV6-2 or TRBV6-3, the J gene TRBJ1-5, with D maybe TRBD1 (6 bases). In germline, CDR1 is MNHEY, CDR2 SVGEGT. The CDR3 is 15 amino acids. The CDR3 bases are TGTGCCAGCAGTAACTCCCTACAGGGTAACCAGCCCCAGCATTTT. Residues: CASSNSLQGNQPQHF.

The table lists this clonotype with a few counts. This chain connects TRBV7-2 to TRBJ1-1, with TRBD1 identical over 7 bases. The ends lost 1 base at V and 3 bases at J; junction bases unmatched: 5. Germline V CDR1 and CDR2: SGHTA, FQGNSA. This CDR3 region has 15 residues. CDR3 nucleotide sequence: TGTGCCAGCAGCTTAGGGACAGGCTGGGACACTGAAGCTTTCTTT. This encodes CASSLGTGWDTEAFF.

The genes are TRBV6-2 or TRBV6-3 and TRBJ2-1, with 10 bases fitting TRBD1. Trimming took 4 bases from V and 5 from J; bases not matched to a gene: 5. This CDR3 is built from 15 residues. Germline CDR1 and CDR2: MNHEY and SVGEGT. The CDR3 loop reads CASSSDRGPDNEQFF. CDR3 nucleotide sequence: TGTGCCAGCAGTTCCGACAGGGGGCCTGACAATGAGCAGTTCTTC.

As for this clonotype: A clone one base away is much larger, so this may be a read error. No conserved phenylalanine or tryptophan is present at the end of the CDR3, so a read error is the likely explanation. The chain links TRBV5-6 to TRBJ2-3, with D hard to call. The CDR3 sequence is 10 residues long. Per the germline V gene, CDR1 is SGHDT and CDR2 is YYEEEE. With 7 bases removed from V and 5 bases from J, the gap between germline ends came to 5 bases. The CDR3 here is CASGGDTQYS. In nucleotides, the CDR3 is TGTGCCAGCGGCGGAGATACGCAGTATTCT.

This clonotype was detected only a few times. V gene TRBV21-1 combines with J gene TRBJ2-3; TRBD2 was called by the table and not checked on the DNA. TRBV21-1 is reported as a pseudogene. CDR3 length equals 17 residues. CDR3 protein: CASSKDNSGRAEDAQYF. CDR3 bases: TGTGCCAGCAGCAAAGATAATAGCGGGAGGGCCGAAGATGCGCAGTATTTT.

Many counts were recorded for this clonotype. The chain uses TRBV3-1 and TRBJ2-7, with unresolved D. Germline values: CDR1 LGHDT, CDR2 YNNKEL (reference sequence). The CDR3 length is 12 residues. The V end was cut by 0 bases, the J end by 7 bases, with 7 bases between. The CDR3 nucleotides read TGTGCCAGCAGCCAAGAGACTGAGGAGCAGTACTTC. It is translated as CASSQETEEQYF.

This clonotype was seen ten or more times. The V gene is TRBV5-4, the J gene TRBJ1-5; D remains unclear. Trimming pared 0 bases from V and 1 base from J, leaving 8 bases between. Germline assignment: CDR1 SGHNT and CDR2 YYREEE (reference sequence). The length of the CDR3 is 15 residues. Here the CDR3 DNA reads TGTGCCAGCAGCTTGGCCGGTGAGAGCAATCAGCCCCAGCATTTT. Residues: CASSLAGESNQPQHF.

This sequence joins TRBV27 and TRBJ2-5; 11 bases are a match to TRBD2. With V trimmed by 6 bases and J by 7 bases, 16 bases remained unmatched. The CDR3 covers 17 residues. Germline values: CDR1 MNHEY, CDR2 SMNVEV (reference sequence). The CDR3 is CASSQVLAGGLGVTQYF. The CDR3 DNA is TGTGCCAGCAGCCAGGTCCTAGCGGGAGGCTTAGGGGTGACCCAGTACTTC.

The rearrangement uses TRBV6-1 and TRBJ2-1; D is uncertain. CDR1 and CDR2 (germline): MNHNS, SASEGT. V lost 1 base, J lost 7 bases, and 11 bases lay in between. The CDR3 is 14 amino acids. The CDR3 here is CASSEGVGLNEQFF. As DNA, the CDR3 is TGTGCCAGCAGTGAAGGCGTAGGGTTGAATGAGCAGTTCTTC.

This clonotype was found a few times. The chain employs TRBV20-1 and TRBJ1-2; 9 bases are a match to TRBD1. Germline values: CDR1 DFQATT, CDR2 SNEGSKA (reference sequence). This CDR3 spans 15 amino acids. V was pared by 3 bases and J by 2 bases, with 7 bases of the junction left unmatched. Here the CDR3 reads CSASTGQGYNYGYTF. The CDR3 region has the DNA TGCAGTGCTAGTACGGGACAGGGTTACAACTATGGCTACACCTTC.

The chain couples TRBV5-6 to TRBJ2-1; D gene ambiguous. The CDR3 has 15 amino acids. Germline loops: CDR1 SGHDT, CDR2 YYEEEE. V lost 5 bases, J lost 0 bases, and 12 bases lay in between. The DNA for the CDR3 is TGTGCCAGCAGTTCCCCCAGACGCTCCTACAATGAGCAGTTCTTC. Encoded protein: CASSSPRRSYNEQFF. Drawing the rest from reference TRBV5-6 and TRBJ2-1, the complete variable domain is DAGVTQSPTHLIKTRGQQVTLRCSPKSGHDTVSWYQQALGQGPQFIFQYYEEEERQRGNFPDRFSGHQFPNYSSELNVNALLLGDSALYLCASSSPRRSYNEQFFGPGTRLTVL.

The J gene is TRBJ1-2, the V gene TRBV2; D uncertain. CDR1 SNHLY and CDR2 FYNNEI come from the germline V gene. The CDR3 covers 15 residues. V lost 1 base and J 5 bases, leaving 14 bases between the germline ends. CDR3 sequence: CASSEVGAVEYGYTF. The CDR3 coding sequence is TGTGCCAGCAGTGAAGTTGGAGCTGTGGAATATGGCTACACCTTC. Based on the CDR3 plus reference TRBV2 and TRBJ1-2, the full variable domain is EPEVTQTPSHQVTQMGQEVILRCVPISNHLYFYWYRQILGQKVEFLVSFYNNEISEKSEIFDDQFSVERPDGSNFTLKIRSTKLEDSAMYFCASSEVGAVEYGYTFGSGTRLTVV.